This T cell receptor (beta chain) emerged from a study of T cells after yellow fever vaccination. Using its own MiXCR run on the 5' RACE reads, TCRdb lists one record per CDR3 protein. The data contain 250,000 or so distinct CDR3 sequences, more than 3.5% of them singletons. The germline V and J ends were trimmed by 0 bases and 8 bases, with 13 bases remaining between them. The germline V gene has CDR1 KGHDR and CDR2 SFDVKD. The CDR3 covers 15 residues. This clonotype was seen at least ten times. The chain employs TRBV24-1 and TRBJ2-1; the D gene is possibly TRBD2 (5 bases). The receptor was isolated from a man between 18 and 35 years old who received the YFV17D yellow fever vaccine. The material was PBMCs, obtained 15 days after the yellow fever booster vaccination. CDR3 protein: CATSDLQASLYEQFF. As DNA, the CDR3 is TGTGCCACCAGTGATTTGCAAGCTAGCCTCTATGAGCAGTTCTTC.